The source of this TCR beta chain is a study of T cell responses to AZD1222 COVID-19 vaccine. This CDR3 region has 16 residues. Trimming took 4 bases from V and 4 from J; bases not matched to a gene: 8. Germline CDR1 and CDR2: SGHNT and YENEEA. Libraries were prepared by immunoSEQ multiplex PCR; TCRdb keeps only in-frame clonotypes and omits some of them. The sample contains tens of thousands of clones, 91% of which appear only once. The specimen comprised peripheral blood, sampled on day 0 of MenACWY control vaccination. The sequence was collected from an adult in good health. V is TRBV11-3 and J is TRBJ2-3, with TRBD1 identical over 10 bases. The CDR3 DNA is TGTGCCAGCAGCTCCCGACAGGGGGCGCTTCCAGATACGCAGTATTTT. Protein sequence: CASSSRQGALPDTQYF.